A selection of T cell receptor beta chains follows, all from one sample in a study of CD8 T cells in ankylosing spondylitis. TCRdb ran MiXCR on the 5' RACE reads and lists one entry per CDR3 protein. Here the sample spans about 190,000 distinct CDR3 sequences, around 13% being singletons. Input material: blood, either unsorted or a sorted T cell fraction (not recorded which). Every receptor here comes from a female donor with ankylosing spondylitis or in good health (not recorded which). The CDR3 runs from the conserved cysteine through the conserved F or W. The D gene is left open where the match is weak. Where a row states a size, it is once, few, many or the class of an expanded clone; other rows omit it.

abundance	d_gene	v_gene	j_gene	CDR3nt	CDR3aa
-	-	TRBV29-1	TRBJ1-1	TGCAGCGCCACCACGTCCCCTAACACTGAAGCTTTCTTT	CSATTSPNTEAFF
few	-	TRBV11-2	TRBJ2-3	TGTGCCAGCAGCCCAGGGACACACTCTAGCACAGATACGCAGTATTTT	CASSPGTHSSTDTQYF
few	TRBD2	TRBV20-1	TRBJ2-1	TGCAGTGCTAGAGTAGCGGGAGGGCCGGGGAATGAGCAGTTCTTC	CSARVAGGPGNEQFF
many	TRBD1	TRBV5-1	TRBJ2-7	TGCGCCAGCACCCGGACAGGACCCTACGAGCAGTACTTC	CASTRTGPYEQYF
many	-	TRBV30	TRBJ2-2	TGTGCCTGGAGTCTTACGAAGAACACCGGGGAGCTGTTTTTT	CAWSLTKNTGELFF
-	-	TRBV30	TRBJ2-7	TGTGCCTGGCAAATTTCCTACGAGCAGTACTTC	CAWQISYEQYF
many	TRBD1	TRBV5-1	TRBJ2-5	TGCGCCAGCAGCTTGATGTGGACAGGGGGCGTGGAGACCCAGTACTTC	CASSLMWTGGVETQYF
-	TRBD1	TRBV20-1	TRBJ1-5	TGCAGTGCAGTTGGACAGGATGGAGATCAGCCCCAGCATTTT	CSAVGQDGDQPQHF
many	TRBD1	TRBV20-1	TRBJ2-5	TGCAGTGCTTCGGGACAGTACCAAGAGACCCAGTACTTC	CSASGQYQETQYF
few	TRBD2	TRBV10-3	TRBJ2-2	TGTGCCGTCCGCCTAGAGATAATAGCGGGAACCGGGGAGCTGTTTTTT	CAVRLEIIAGTGELFF
-	TRBD2	TRBV27	TRBJ2-3	TGTGCCAGCAGTTCTCCAGGTTCGCTAGCGGGAAGCACAGATACGCAGTATTTT	CASSSPGSLAGSTDTQYF
medium-sized	-	TRBV9	TRBJ2-1	TGTGCCAGCAGCGGCGAAGGGCGGGTGAGCTCCTACAATGAGCAGTTCTTC	CASSGEGRVSSYNEQFF
many	-	TRBV9	TRBJ2-2	TGTGCCAGCAGGGCTGACGGGAGTTTCGGGGAGCTGTTTTTT	CASRADGSFGELFF
many	-	TRBV20-1	TRBJ1-4	TGCAGTGCTAGATGGGGAGGGAGTAATGAAAAACTGTTTTTT	CSARWGGSNEKLFF
many	-	TRBV12-3/TRBV12-4	TRBJ2-1	TGTGCCAGCAGTTTGCGGGACTTTAGCTCCTACAATGAGCAGTTCTTC	CASSLRDFSSYNEQFF
few	-	TRBV7-2	TRBJ1-6	TGTGCCAGCAGCTTAGCGCGGGTTGTAAATAATTCACCCCTCCACTTT	CASSLARVVNNSPLHF
many	-	TRBV4-3	TRBJ2-7	TGCGCCAGCAGCCAAGAACTAGGTAATTACGAGCAGTACTTC	CASSQELGNYEQYF
-	-	TRBV7-2	TRBJ1-2	TGTGCCAGCAGCTTAGATGGGCAGGGAGCTTTGGGCTACACCTTC	CASSLDGQGALGYTF
-	-	TRBV7-9	TRBJ2-3	TGTGCCAGCAGCTGGGAGGGACAGCTCACAGATACGCAGTATTTT	CASSWEGQLTDTQYF
many	-	TRBV27	TRBJ1-2	TGTGCCAGCAGTATCACGAACAGGGATAATTACTATGGCTACACCTTC	CASSITNRDNYYGYTF
many	-	TRBV12-3/TRBV12-4	TRBJ2-2	TGTGCCAGCAGTTTCTTTGTCAGGCTCAACACCGGGGAGCTGTTTTTT	CASSFFVRLNTGELFF
many	TRBD1	TRBV29-1	TRBJ1-2	TGCAGCGTTGACTTGACAGGGGCGCGGGGCTACACCTTC	CSVDLTGARGYTF
-	TRBD2	TRBV19	TRBJ2-7	TGTGCCAGTAGTGCCCTGGGAGGGCAGTCCTACGAGCAGTACTTC	CASSALGGQSYEQYF
many	-	TRBV6-2/TRBV6-3	TRBJ1-1	TGTGCCAGCAGCCCCGGACCCTACACTGAAGCTTTCTTT	CASSPGPYTEAFF
many	-	TRBV7-9	TRBJ1-1	TGTGCCAGCAGCTTCAAGGGCTCGGCTGAAGCTTTCTTT	CASSFKGSAEAFF
few	-	TRBV20-1	TRBJ2-7	TGCAGTGCTAGAGATAAAGGCACGGGCTCATACCCCTACGAGCAGTACTTC	CSARDKGTGSYPYEQYF
many	-	TRBV12-3/TRBV12-4	TRBJ1-5	TGTGCCAGACAAAATCCCGGAGGGGAGGGTCAGCCCCAGCATTTT	CARQNPGGEGQPQHF
many	-	TRBV6-4	TRBJ1-6	TGTGCCAGCAGTGTAACCCCGGGTAATTCACCCCTCCACTTT	CASSVTPGNSPLHF
-	-	TRBV30	TRBJ2-3	TGTGCCTACCAGGGAGGGGGTGCCGATACGCAGTATTTT	CAYQGGGADTQYF
many	-	TRBV11-1	TRBJ1-3	TGTGCCAGCAGCTTCGGGGGTTGGAACAGCGACAGAGGAAACACCATATATTTT	CASSFGGWNSDRGNTIYF
many	-	TRBV5-1	TRBJ1-1	TGCGCCAGCAGCCGGGGCGGTTCGACTGAAGCTTTCTTT	CASSRGGSTEAFF
-	TRBD2	TRBV5-1	TRBJ2-1	TGCGCCAGCAGCTCAGCGGGAGGGGCAATTGGGGAGCAGTTCTTC	CASSSAGGAIGEQFF
many	TRBD1	TRBV30	TRBJ2-3	TGTGCCTGGAGTGTAGGGGGCTCTAGGGCAGATACGCAGTATTTT	CAWSVGGSRADTQYF
many	-	TRBV20-1	TRBJ2-3	TGCAGCTCCGCACCACCTGGTGGGGATACGCAGTATTTT	CSSAPPGGDTQYF
many	-	TRBV29-1	TRBJ2-4	TGCAGCGTTGCCCCGACAGTTTCTAAACGGTACATTCAGTACTTC	CSVAPTVSKRYIQYF
many	TRBD1	TRBV2	TRBJ2-5	TGTGCCAGCATTGGTTTCACAGGGGGAGAGACCCAGTACTTC	CASIGFTGGETQYF
-	-	TRBV5-1	TRBJ2-2	TGCGCCAGCAGCTTGGTGTCCGGTAGTAACACCGGGGAGCTGTTTTTT	CASSLVSGSNTGELFF